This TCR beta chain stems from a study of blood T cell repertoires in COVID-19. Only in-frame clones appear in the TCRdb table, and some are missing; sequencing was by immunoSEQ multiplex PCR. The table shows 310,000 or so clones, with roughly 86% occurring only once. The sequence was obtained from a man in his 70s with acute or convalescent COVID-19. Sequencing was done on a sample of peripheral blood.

CDR3 sequence reads: CASSLGRDGHYEQYF. The CDR3 coding sequence is TGTGCCAGCAGCTTAGGGAGGGACGGACACTACGAGCAGTACTTC. The chain couples TRBV7-8 to TRBJ2-7; D possibly corresponds to TRBD2 (6 bases). Germline V CDR1 and CDR2: SGHVS, FQNEAQ. The germline V and J ends were trimmed by 1 base and 3 bases, with 13 bases remaining between them. The CDR3 is 15 residues long. The full variable domain, with the rest looked up from reference TRBV7-8 and TRBJ2-7, is GAGVSQSPRYKVAKRGQDVALRCDPISGHVSLFWYQQALGQGPEFLTYFQNEAQLDKSGLPSDRFFAERPEGSVSTLKIQRTQQEDSAVYLCASSLGRDGHYEQYFGPGTRLTVT.